Below, 18 T cell receptor beta chains from the same sample are listed, as sequenced in a study of T-cell memory formation after mild COVID-19. TCRdb reanalysed the 5' RACE reads using MiXCR and keeps one entry per CDR3 protein. The sample records some 300,000 distinct CDR3 sequences, roughly 19% being singletons. The specimen sequenced was PBMCs or a T cell subset sorted from them (not recorded which). The receptor set was obtained from a man between 18 and 35 years old who had mild COVID-19 (a few samples of this study predate the infection). Cell type and time point are not known.

This chain uses TRBV10-3 with TRBJ1-6; 9 bases align to TRBD1. This CDR3 region has 14 residues. V trimming: 3 bases; J trimming: 7 bases; junction bases outside the gene matches: 1. The germline V gene encodes CDR1 ENHRY and CDR2 SYGVKD. The CDR3 DNA is TGTGCCATCAGTGAAGGACAGGGGAATTCACCCCTCCACTTT. Its protein product is CAISEGQGNSPLHF.

This clonotype was observed many times. This rearrangement joins TRBV7-9 to TRBJ2-7; D ambiguous. CDR1 and CDR2 (germline): SEHNR, FQNEAQ (reference sequence). The ends were cut back, 5 bases at V and 1 base at J, with 6 bases in the middle. This CDR3 comprises 12 residues. The CDR3 region has the DNA TGTGCCAGCAGCCCCGGATCCTACGAGCAGTACTTC. Translation gives CASSPGSYEQYF.

This clonotype turned up a few times. V and J are TRBV6-5 and TRBJ2-3; the match to TRBD2 covers 7 bases. CDR3 length equals 12 residues. The V gene's germline CDR1 is MNHEY and CDR2 SVGAGI. J lost 7 bases, V lost 8 bases, and 6 bases had no gene match. The CDR3 here is CASGGEGHTQYF. The CDR3 coding sequence is TGTGCCAGCGGGGGGGAGGGGCATACGCAGTATTTT.

The rearrangement joins TRBV7-9 to TRBJ1-1; the D is unclear. The CDR3 contains 15 residues. Per germline, CDR1 SEHNR and CDR2 FQNEAQ (reference sequence). Trimming stripped 4 bases from V and 2 bases from J, with 14 bases between. The CDR3 loop is CASSSLSPRNTEAFF. The CDR3 region has the DNA TGTGCCAGCAGCTCCCTGAGTCCTAGAAACACTGAAGCTTTCTTT.

The CDR3 reads CASSPRTGGGLNTEAFF. CDR3 coding DNA: TGTGCCAGCAGCCCACGGACAGGAGGGGGCTTGAACACTGAAGCTTTCTTT. The chain has TRBV7-8 and TRBJ1-1; 7 bases map to TRBD1. Germline CDR1 SGHVS, CDR2 FQNEAQ. The ends lost 5 bases at V and 0 bases at J; junction bases unmatched: 12. The CDR3 consists of 17 residues.

This clonotype was detected only a few times. The J gene is TRBJ2-1, the V gene TRBV5-5; D unclear. V was shortened by 3 bases and J by 0 bases, with 7 bases between the two germline ends. This CDR3 is 14 amino acids long. Germline CDR1 SGHKS, CDR2 YYEKEE (reference sequence). Written as DNA, the CDR3 is TGTGCCAGCAGCTGGCCGAGCTCCTACAATGAGCAGTTCTTC. It encodes CASSWPSSYNEQFF.

This clonotype appeared a few times. The chain carries TRBV11-2 and TRBJ1-1, with no clear D. Per germline, CDR1 SGHAT and CDR2 FQNNGV. This CDR3 spans 13 amino acids. V was trimmed by 3 bases and J by 8 bases, leaving 13 bases between them. The CDR3 sequence: CASSFGSGNEAFF. The DNA of the CDR3 is TGTGCCAGCAGCTTTGGTAGCGGGAACGAAGCTTTCTTT.

The rearrangement joins TRBV7-3 to TRBJ2-5; the match to TRBD2 covers 7 bases. The CDR3 has 17 residues. V dropped 5 bases and J dropped 0; count of bases not matched to a gene: 12. CDR1 is SGHTA and CDR2 is FQGTGA in the germline V gene. The CDR3 nucleotides are TGTGCCAGCAGCCTAGGAGGTGTGGGGGGGGACCAAGAGACCCAGTACTTC. Translating gives CASSLGGVGGDQETQYF. Full variable domain (outside the CDR3, taken from reference TRBV7-3 and TRBJ2-5): GAGVSQTPSNKVTEKGKYVELRCDPISGHTALYWYRQSLGQGPEFLIYFQGTGAADDSGLPNDRFFAVRPEGSVSTLKIQRTERGDSAVYLCASSLGGVGGDQETQYFGPGTRLLVL.

This clonotype was counted ten times or more. CDR3 sequence: CASSRRGSSYNEQFF. The CDR3 DNA is TGTGCCAGCAGCCGCCGAGGGAGCTCCTACAATGAGCAGTTCTTC. This chain connects TRBV7-2 to TRBJ2-1; possibly TRBD2 for D (5 bases). The CDR3 has 15 amino acids. Germline CDR1 reads SGHTA; CDR2 reads FQGNSA. The V gene lost 5 bases and the J gene lost 0 bases, with 11 bases spanning the gap. Variable domain in full (rest from reference TRBV7-2 and TRBJ2-1): GAGVSQSPSNKVTEKGKDVELRCDPISGHTALYWYRQSLGQGLEFLIYFQGNSAPDKSGLPSDRFSAERTGGSVSTLTIQRTQQEDSAVYLCASSRRGSSYNEQFFGPGTRLTVL.

The V call is TRBV20-1, the J call TRBJ1-1, with a possible D match to TRBD1 (5 bases). CDR3 size: 16 residues. Germline assignment: CDR1 DFQATT and CDR2 SNEGSKA (reference sequence). V was cut by 4 bases and J by 0 bases, with 18 bases left in between. CDR3 sequence reads: CSAIRGRVELNTEAFF. In nucleotides, the CDR3 is TGCAGTGCTATCCGGGGCAGGGTAGAATTGAACACTGAAGCTTTCTTT.

This clonotype came up a few times. The V and J genes are TRBV25-1 and TRBJ1-1; D is uncertain. Germline values: CDR1 MGHDK, CDR2 SYGVNS. The CDR3 extends over 12 amino acids. The germline V and J ends were trimmed by 8 bases and 1 base, with 8 bases remaining between them. CDR3 in amino acids: CASGRQNTEAFF. DNA of the CDR3: TGTGCCAGCGGGCGACAGAACACTGAAGCTTTCTTT.

The chain joins TRBV5-1 to TRBJ2-7; no clear D. The CDR3 contains 14 residues. Germline V lookup: CDR1 SGHRS, CDR2 YFSETQ. V shed 1 base and J shed 2 bases, with 10 bases lying between them. CDR3 sequence: CASSLFPEAYEQYV. Written as DNA, the CDR3 is TGCGCCAGCAGCTTGTTCCCAGAGGCCTACGAGCAGTACGTC.

This rearrangement joins TRBV7-8 to TRBJ2-7, with D maybe TRBD2 (6 bases). Trimming took 1 base from V and 1 from J, leaving 14 bases between them. This CDR3 comprises 16 residues. Looked up from germline, CDR1 is SGHVS and CDR2 is FQNEAQ. The DNA of the CDR3 is TGTGCCAGCAGCTTAGGGGGAGGACCGGGGTCCTACGAGCAGTACTTC. Residues: CASSLGGGPGSYEQYF. Filled out from reference TRBV7-8 and TRBJ2-7, the complete variable domain reads GAGVSQSPRYKVAKRGQDVALRCDPISGHVSLFWYQQALGQGPEFLTYFQNEAQLDKSGLPSDRFFAERPEGSVSTLKIQRTQQEDSAVYLCASSLGGGPGSYEQYFGPGTRLTVT.

A few counts support this clonotype. V gene TRBV15 combines with J gene TRBJ2-5; D remains unclear. CDR3 length equals 14 residues. Deletions cut 5 bases from V and 2 bases from J, with 12 bases between. CDR1 is LNHNV, CDR2 YYDKDF, per germline (reference sequence). CDR3 sequence (DNA): TGTGCCACCAGCCTGCCGGCTGGGCAAGAGACCCAGTACTTC. Amino acid sequence: CATSLPAGQETQYF.

This clonotype has a handful of counts. The rearrangement joins TRBV11-2 to TRBJ2-2; TRBD2 might be the D (6 bases). Trimming removed 4 bases from V and 1 base from J, with 13 bases in between. Germline V gene sequence: CDR1 SGHAT, CDR2 FQNNGV. The CDR3 is 16 residues long. CDR3 sequence: CASSSPPGGNTGELFF. CDR3 sequence (DNA): TGTGCCAGCAGCTCCCCGCCCGGGGGGAACACCGGGGAGCTGTTTTTT.

This clonotype was observed at least ten times. V is TRBV27 and J is TRBJ2-5; D not certain. V shed 0 bases and J shed 9 bases, with 14 bases lying between them. In germline, CDR1 is MNHEY, CDR2 SMNVEV (reference sequence). The CDR3 totals 14 residues. The CDR3 nucleotides read TGTGCCAGCAGTTTATCGTCTGCCGCATGGGCCCAGTACTTC. As protein: CASSLSSAAWAQYF.

This clonotype has only a few counts. The V and J genes are TRBV12-3 or TRBV12-4 and TRBJ2-7; TRBD1 might be the D (6 bases). CDR3 length: 13 residues. Trimming shortened V by 6 bases and J by 4 bases, and 13 bases separated the two germline ends. The chain's CDR3 is CASSLTQGYEQYV. For the CDR3, the DNA is TGTGCCAGCAGCCTCACCCAGGGGTACGAGCAGTACGTC.

The chain links TRBV4-1 to TRBJ1-4; D gene unclear. This CDR3 region has 12 residues. The germline V gene has CDR1 MGHRA and CDR2 YSYEKL. The ends were cut back, 0 bases at V and 8 bases at J, with 4 bases in the middle. CDR3 sequence reads: CASSQDYEKLFF. The DNA of the CDR3 is TGCGCCAGCAGCCAAGACTACGAAAAACTGTTTTTT.